This T cell receptor (beta chain) was identified in a study of T cells in Graves' hyperthyroidism and ophthalmopathy. Points from the study as a whole: Model-based prediction identified ophthalmopathy a median roughly six months prior to its onset.

The sample holds many counts of this clonotype. The antigen remains unidentified. There were TCR beta CDR3 regions amplified from RNA transcripts. The HTBI primer set served for first-round RT-PCR of the TCR CDR3. TCRdb reprocessed the multiplex PCR reads with MiXCR, giving one entry per CDR3 protein. The sample yields 400,000 to 550,000 distinct CDR3 sequences, approximately 25% seen once. Ophthalmopathy patients showed a Clinical Activity Score of at least 3, NOSPECS grade of at least 4 and duration under 3 months. Cells are PBMCs isolated from more than 8.5 ml of fresh blood. The CDR3 totals 14 residues. CDR1 is LNHDA, CDR2 SQIVND, per germline (reference sequence). V was pared by 2 bases and J by 1 base, with 8 bases between.

V usage is TRBV19 and J usage is TRBJ1-1; no clear D gene. This clonotype was obtained from a woman aged 30 to 39 with Graves' ophthalmopathy. The sample was blood. The DNA of the CDR3 is TGTGCCAGTAGTATATGGGCCAGGAACACTGAAGCTTTCTTT. Amino acids: CASSIWARNTEAFF.